This T cell receptor (beta chain) was documented in a study of cytomegalovirus exposure and HLA in healthy donors. Study-level results: A classifier reportedly called cytomegalovirus status with high sensitivity and specificity. There were around 160 TCR beta chains listed as cytomegalovirus-associated.

Germline V gene lookup returns CDR1 SEHNR and CDR2 FQNEAQ (reference sequence). V dropped 5 bases and J dropped 3; count of bases not matched to a gene: 6. This CDR3 is 14 amino acids long. The repertoire was sequenced with immunoSEQ multiplex PCR; TCRdb's copy has only in-frame clones and lacks some. The table lists around 150,000 clones, 70% to 85% of them singletons. A roughly 120-subject validation cohort, separate from the approximately 720-subject first cohort, supplied the donors. In the case of this clone: Its matching antigen is unknown.

The receptor was derived from a young man in good health and CMV-seropositive. The J gene is TRBJ2-7, the V gene TRBV7-9, with TRBD1 matching 8 bases. The sequenced material came from PBMCs. The CDR3 DNA follows: TGTGCCAGCAGCCCCGGGACAGGTTTCTACGAGCAGTACTTC. Protein sequence: CASSPGTGFYEQYF.